This TCR beta chain was sequenced for a study of Graves' ophthalmopathy and Graves' hyperthyroidism. The V and J ends lost 3 bases and 2 bases, in that order; junction bases with no gene match: 1. The CDR3 is 14 residues long. Germline CDR1 and CDR2: DFQATT and SNEGSKA (reference sequence). RNA served as the template for amplifying TCR beta CDR3 regions. Second-round multiplex PCR came after first-round RT-PCR with HTBI primers. MiXCR, applied by TCRdb to the multiplex PCR reads, yields one record per CDR3 protein. The repertoire holds hundreds of thousands of distinct CDR3 sequences, with roughly 21% as singletons. This clonotype was observed many times.

This receptor was taken from a woman in her late teens or twenties with stable Graves' hyperthyroidism. This chain uses TRBV20-1 with TRBJ1-5; TRBD1 matches at 10 bases. The sequencing sample was made of peripheral blood. This chain's CDR3 is CSARTGGGNQPQHF. CDR3 sequence (DNA): TGCAGTGCTAGGACAGGGGGCGGCAATCAGCCCCAGCATTTT.